This T cell receptor beta chain came from a study of T cells expressing NK-cell markers. After re-calling the 5' RACE reads, TCRdb lists one entry per CDR3 protein, DNA absent. In all, the sample yields 130,000 to 150,000 distinct CDR3 sequences. The sequenced material came from blood T cells: a sorted CD56 or NKG2C T cell subset, CD4+ or CD8+ T cells, or bulk PBMC T cells (not recorded which). This receptor was taken from a man younger than 30 in good health.

This CDR3 is CASSSAPDEQFF. The chain employs TRBV28 and TRBJ2-1; TCRdb reports TRBD1, a call that lacks DNA to check it against. The CDR3 consists of 12 residues. Per the germline V gene, CDR1 is MDHEN and CDR2 is SYDVKM.